A single sample is the source of the 18 T cell receptor beta chains below, sequenced in a study of blood T cell repertoires in COVID-19. Measured with immunoSEQ multiplex PCR; TCRdb has only the in-frame clones, and not every one. The table has roughly 86,000 clones, 70% to 90% seen once. Sequenced: peripheral blood. These receptors were obtained from a man in his forties with acute or convalescent COVID-19.

The chain employs TRBV18 and TRBJ1-2; weak D call: TRBD1 (6 bases). The CDR3 spans 13 residues. Germline V gene data show CDR1 as KGHSH and CDR2 as LQKENI. V lost 5 bases and J 3 bases, leaving 10 bases between the germline ends. Here the CDR3 DNA reads TGTGCCAGCTCAGGATACAGGGACTATGGCTACACCTTC. This codes for CASSGYRDYGYTF.

This chain connects TRBV15 to TRBJ2-7; 8 bases map to TRBD1. The length of the CDR3 is 16 residues. Looked up from germline, CDR1 is LNHNV and CDR2 is YYDKDF (reference sequence). With 0 bases clipped from V and 7 bases from J, the junction kept 11 bases outside the gene matches. The CDR3 DNA follows: TGTGCCACCAGCAGAGAACAGCAGGGGGCTATTGGTGAGCAGTACTTC. This translates into CATSREQQGAIGEQYF.

This CDR3 reads CASSLAGPGHLFGRTEAFF. Here the CDR3 DNA reads TGTGCCAGCAGCTTGGCCGGCCCGGGACATCTTTTCGGAAGAACTGAAGCTTTCTTT. The rearrangement links TRBV5-6 to TRBJ1-1; possible D gene TRBD1, 6 bases. V dropped 0 bases and J dropped 5 bases, with 26 bases sitting between them. This CDR3 has 19 amino acids. Germline lookup yields CDR1 SGHDT and CDR2 YYEEEE.

This clone was detected only once. The chain uses TRBV5-6 and TRBJ2-1, with D possibly being TRBD1 (5 bases). The CDR3 extends over 12 amino acids. V was clipped by 4 bases and J by 8 bases, with 10 bases between them. The germline gives CDR1 SGHDT, CDR2 YYEEEE. DNA for the CDR3: TGTGCCAGCAGCCGACGCAGGGATGAGCAGTTCTTC. This encodes CASSRRRDEQFF.

The rearrangement links TRBV19 to TRBJ2-5; 7 bases are a match to TRBD2. This CDR3 contains 16 residues. Germline CDR1 is LNHDA and CDR2 is SQIVND (reference sequence). The ends lost 3 bases at V and 1 base at J; junction bases unmatched: 8. CDR3 in amino acids: CASSIMTGTIQETQYF. In DNA form, the CDR3 reads TGTGCCAGTAGTATTATGACCGGGACTATCCAAGAGACCCAGTACTTC.

This clone was counted between two and nine times. This sequence joins TRBV7-6 and TRBJ2-3, with 7 bases lining up with TRBD1. Germline CDR1 is SGHVS and CDR2 is FNYEAQ. The CDR3 loop spans 14 amino acids. With 3 bases clipped from V and 3 bases from J, the junction kept 3 bases outside the gene matches. The CDR3 sequence is CASSLGQRTDTQYF. The CDR3 bases are TGTGCCAGCAGCTTGGGACAGCGGACAGATACGCAGTATTTT.

This rearrangement joins TRBV30 to TRBJ1-1; TRBD1 matches 8 bases. Germline V gene lookup returns CDR1 GTSNPN and CDR2 SVGIG (reference sequence). The CDR3 is 14 amino acids. The V gene end was trimmed by 3 bases and the J gene end by 3 bases; junction bases not matched to a gene: 6. CDR3 in amino acids: CAWSRGRTDTEAFF. The CDR3 DNA sequence: TGTGCCTGGAGCAGGGGGCGTACAGACACTGAAGCTTTCTTT.

The genes are TRBV6-4 and TRBJ1-2; TRBD1 matches 8 bases. The CDR3 has 17 amino acids. Looked up from germline, CDR1 is MRHNA and CDR2 is SNTAGT. The V gene end was trimmed by 3 bases and the J gene end by 0 bases; junction bases not matched to a gene: 9. The CDR3 DNA reads TGTGCCAGCAGTGAATCCGGGACAGGCGTTGCTAACTATGGCTACACCTTC. Protein: CASSESGTGVANYGYTF.

This chain joins TRBV19 and TRBJ1-5, with 7 positions matching TRBD1. V dropped 2 bases and J dropped 2; count of bases not matched to a gene: 9. The CDR3 totals 17 residues. Germline-derived CDR1 and CDR2 are LNHDA and SQIVND (reference sequence). CDR3 DNA sequence: TGTGCCAGTAGTATACAGGACAGGTGGGATGGCAATCAGCCCCAGCATTTT. This encodes CASSIQDRWDGNQPQHF.

The chain carries TRBV19 and TRBJ1-6; the match to TRBD1 covers 7 bases. V trimming: 6 bases; J trimming: 7 bases; junction bases outside the gene matches: 9. The CDR3 length is 15 residues. Germline loops: CDR1 LNHDA, CDR2 SQIVND (reference sequence). Here the CDR3 reads CASRDRDGGNSPLHF. The CDR3 DNA is TGTGCCAGTAGAGACAGGGACGGGGGCAATTCACCCCTCCACTTT.

V gene TRBV7-9 combines with J gene TRBJ1-2, with no clear D. The ends were cut back, 5 bases at V and 2 bases at J, with 12 bases in the middle. CDR3 length: 14 amino acids. Germline-derived CDR1 and CDR2 are SEHNR and FQNEAQ (reference sequence). CDR3: CASSPDLLNYGYTF. The CDR3 nucleotides are TGTGCCAGCAGCCCAGACTTACTAAACTATGGCTACACCTTC.

This sequence joins TRBV5-1 and TRBJ2-2, with 8 positions matching TRBD1. V gave up 5 bases and J gave up 7 bases; unmatched junction bases: 4. The CDR3 has 13 residues. Per the germline V gene, CDR1 is SGHRS and CDR2 is YFSETQ. The CDR3 here is CASRWTGNGELFF. The CDR3 DNA follows: TGCGCCAGCAGATGGACAGGGAACGGGGAGCTGTTTTTT.

This chain connects TRBV18 to TRBJ2-7; 12 positions agree with TRBD1. The trim removed 4 bases at V and 5 bases at J, leaving 12 bases unmatched. This CDR3 has 17 amino acids. The V gene's germline CDR1 is KGHSH and CDR2 LQKENI. The CDR3 DNA sequence: TGTGCCAGCTCACTACCGGGACAGGGGGCGTCGGGGAACGAGCAGTACTTC. This codes for CASSLPGQGASGNEQYF.

This clone was seen a handful of times. The V gene is TRBV10-3, the J gene TRBJ1-3; the match to TRBD1 covers 9 bases. This CDR3 is built from 17 residues. With 6 bases clipped from V and 1 base from J, the junction kept 10 bases outside the gene matches. Per germline, CDR1 ENHRY and CDR2 SYGVKD. The DNA for the CDR3 is TGTGCCATCAGGAGGAGAGGACAGGGGTCGTCTGGAAACACCATATATTTT. Its translation: CAIRRRGQGSSGNTIYF.

The V call is TRBV6-6, the J call TRBJ1-3; D perhaps matches TRBD1 (6 bases). CDR1 MNHNY and CDR2 SVGAGI come from the germline V gene (reference sequence). The CDR3 consists of 15 residues. The germline V and J ends were trimmed by 6 bases and 0 bases, with 12 bases remaining between them. The CDR3 sequence: CASSPGQTSGNTIYF. CDR3 nucleotides: TGTGCCAGCAGCCCGGGACAAACCTCTGGAAACACCATATATTTT.

The J gene is TRBJ1-2, the V gene TRBV13; D may be TRBD1 (5 bases). The germline V and J ends were trimmed by 1 base and 8 bases, with 8 bases remaining between them. This CDR3 comprises 12 residues. Germline V gene sequence: CDR1 PRHDT, CDR2 FYEKMQ (reference sequence). CDR3 sequence: CASSLVRGGYTF. DNA of the CDR3: TGTGCCAGCAGCTTAGTCCGGGGGGGCTACACCTTC.

V is TRBV6-4 and J is TRBJ1-1, with D possibly matching TRBD1 (5 bases). Germline values: CDR1 MRHNA, CDR2 SNTAGT. V lost 5 bases and J 6 bases, leaving 13 bases between the germline ends. This CDR3 comprises 13 residues. The CDR3 is CASSPQGKAEAFF. CDR3 nucleotide sequence: TGTGCCAGCAGTCCCCAGGGTAAAGCTGAAGCTTTCTTT.

The genes are TRBV5-6 and TRBJ1-1, with D perhaps TRBD1 (6 bases). CDR1 and CDR2 from the germline V gene are SGHDT and YYEEEE. The CDR3 sequence is 18 residues long. The germline V and J ends were trimmed by 6 bases and 0 bases, with 24 bases remaining between them. The CDR3 region has the DNA TGTGCCAGCATCTCAACCCGGGACAAGGGAGGGATGAACACTGAAGCTTTCTTT. It specifies CASISTRDKGGMNTEAFF. Together with reference TRBV5-6 and TRBJ1-1, the CDR3 gives the full variable domain: DAGVTQSPTHLIKTRGQQVTLRCSPKSGHDTVSWYQQALGQGPQFIFQYYEEEERQRGNFPDRFSGHQFPNYSSELNVNALLLGDSALYLCASISTRDKGGMNTEAFFGQGTRLTVV.